Given below is one T cell receptor (beta chain) in context. Its antigen is still unknown. It has no much larger one-base neighbor in the sample; base qualities were not kept. The source of the sample is a study of CD8 T cells in Susac syndrome (dated by TCRdb to between 2018 and 2021). For context, the study as a whole: Repertoire sequencing was used to test whether CD8+ T cell activation and differentiation in Susac syndrome was antigen driven. The clonality of the CD8+ T cell repertoire was compared across approximately twelve healthy donors, about 14 Susac syndrome patients and under 19 multiple sclerosis patients.

Study-level results and caveats: The study acknowledged that relatively few individuals were included in the TCR sequencing and HLA analysis.

RNA was extracted using the RNeasy kit, and about 0.45 to 1 microgram was reverse transcribed with random hexamers. TCR beta CDR3 regions were amplified with the immunoSEQ multiplex PCR assay covering 54 Vbeta and 13 Jbeta segments. PCR amplification bias was corrected by using a synthetic template baseline for primer optimization and computational correction. As for the authors' bioinformatics: Reads were assigned to V, D and J genes according to IMGT and analyzed in immunoSEQ Analyzer, with only productive sequences retained. Clonality was calculated as one minus the Shannon entropy normalized by log2 of the number of productive unique sequences. Public and private clones were assessed among the 100 most prevalent clones of each patient and control. Clones were defined as Susac-specific if absent from the healthy and MS cohorts, from 900 to 1,200 published viral clones and from other ImmuneACCESS disease sequences. Using fastp at Q25 and MiXCR, TCRdb reprocessed the public reads and kept productive beta chains. One record per CDR3 amino acid sequence lists the most common genes and DNA. What appears here as the V and J calls and clone size reflects TCRdb's work, not the paper's. The sample contains about 200,000 distinct CDR3 sequences, roughly nine tenths of them found a single time. The top ten constitute about 0.13% of the sample.

High-throughput TCR beta sequencing profiled peripheral blood CD8+ and CD4+ T cells from healthy donors, Susac syndrome patients and multiple sclerosis patients. The multiple sclerosis controls were treatment-naive patients who had stable or active relapsing-remitting disease and met the revised McDonald criteria. Bulk CD8+ and CD4+ T cells were purified magnetically by negative isolation, whereas CD8+ TEMRA cells were enriched by FACS. Blood was drawn into EDTA tubes, processed within 24 hours, and PBMCs were isolated by density gradient centrifugation. PBMCs intended for TCR sequencing were frozen in liquid nitrogen and were later thawed in a 37 degrees C water bath. The sorted or isolated CD4+, CD8+ and CD8+ TEMRA cells had a purity of 90% or higher. The germline V gene supplies CDR1 SGHAT and CDR2 FQNNGV. V and J are truncated by 2 bases and 0 bases respectively, leaving an intervening sequence of 10 bases. The CDR3 numbers 15 residues from cysteine through phenylalanine. The sequence is cut down to CDR3 DNA, 45 bases in frame from base 1.

Sequencing was done on a sample of CD8+ T cells from PBMCs. The TCR originated in a human donor with multiple sclerosis. The sequence links TRBV11-2 to TRBJ1-1, with the D gene too uncertain to name. The CDR3 region reads CASSLKTGMNTEAFF. The bases are TGTGCCAGCAGCTTAAAAACGGGGATGAACACTGAAGCTTTCTTT.